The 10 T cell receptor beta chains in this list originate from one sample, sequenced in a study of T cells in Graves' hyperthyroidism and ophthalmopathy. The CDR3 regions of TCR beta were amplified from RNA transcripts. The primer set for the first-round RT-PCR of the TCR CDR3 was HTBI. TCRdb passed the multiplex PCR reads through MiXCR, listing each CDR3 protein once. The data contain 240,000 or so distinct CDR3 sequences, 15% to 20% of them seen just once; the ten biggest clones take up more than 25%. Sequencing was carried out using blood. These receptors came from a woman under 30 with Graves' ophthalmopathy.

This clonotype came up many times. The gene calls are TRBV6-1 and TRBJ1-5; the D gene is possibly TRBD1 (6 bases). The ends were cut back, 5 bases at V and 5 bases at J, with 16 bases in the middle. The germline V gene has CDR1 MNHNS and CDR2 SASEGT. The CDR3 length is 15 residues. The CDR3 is CASSSGGPSDQPQHF. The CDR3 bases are TGTGCCAGCAGTTCGGGGGGGCCCTCCGATCAGCCCCAGCATTTT.

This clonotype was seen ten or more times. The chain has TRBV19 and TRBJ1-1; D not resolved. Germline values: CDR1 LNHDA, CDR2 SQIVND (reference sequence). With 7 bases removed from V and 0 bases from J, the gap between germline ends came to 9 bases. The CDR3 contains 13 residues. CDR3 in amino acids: CASTPGLNTEAFF. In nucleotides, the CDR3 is TGTGCCAGTACCCCGGGCCTGAACACTGAAGCTTTCTTT.

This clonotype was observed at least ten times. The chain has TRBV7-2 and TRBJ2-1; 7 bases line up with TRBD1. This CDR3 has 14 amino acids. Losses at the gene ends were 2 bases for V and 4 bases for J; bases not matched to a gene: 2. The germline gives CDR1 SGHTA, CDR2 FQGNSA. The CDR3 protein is CASSLLGQYNEQFF. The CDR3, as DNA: TGTGCCAGCAGCTTATTGGGACAGTACAATGAGCAGTTCTTC.

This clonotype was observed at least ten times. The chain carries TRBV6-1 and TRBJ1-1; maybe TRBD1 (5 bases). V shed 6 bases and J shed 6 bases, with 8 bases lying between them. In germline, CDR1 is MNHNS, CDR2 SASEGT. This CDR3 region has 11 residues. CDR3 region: CASREGSEAFF. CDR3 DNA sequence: TGTGCCAGCAGGGAGGGGTCTGAAGCTTTCTTT.

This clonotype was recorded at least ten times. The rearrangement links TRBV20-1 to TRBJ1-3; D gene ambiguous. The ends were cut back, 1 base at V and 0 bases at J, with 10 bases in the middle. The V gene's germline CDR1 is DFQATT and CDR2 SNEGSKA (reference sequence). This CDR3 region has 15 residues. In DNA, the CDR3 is TGCAGTGCTAGAGCCGGCACGAACTCTGGAAACACCATATATTTT. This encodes CSARAGTNSGNTIYF.

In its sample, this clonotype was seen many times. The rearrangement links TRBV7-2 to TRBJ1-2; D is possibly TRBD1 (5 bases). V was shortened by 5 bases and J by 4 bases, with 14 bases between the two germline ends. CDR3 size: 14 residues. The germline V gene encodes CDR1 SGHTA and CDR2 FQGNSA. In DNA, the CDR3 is TGTGCCAGCAGCCCGGTGGGGCAGGGCTATGGCTACACCTTC. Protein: CASSPVGQGYGYTF.

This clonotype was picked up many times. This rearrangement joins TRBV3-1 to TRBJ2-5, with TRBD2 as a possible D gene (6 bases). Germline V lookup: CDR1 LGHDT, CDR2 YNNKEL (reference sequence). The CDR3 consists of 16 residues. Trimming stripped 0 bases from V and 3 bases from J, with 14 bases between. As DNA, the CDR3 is TGTGCCAGCAGCCAAGATCTGGGAGCGGGTAAAGAGACCCAGTACTTC. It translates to CASSQDLGAGKETQYF.

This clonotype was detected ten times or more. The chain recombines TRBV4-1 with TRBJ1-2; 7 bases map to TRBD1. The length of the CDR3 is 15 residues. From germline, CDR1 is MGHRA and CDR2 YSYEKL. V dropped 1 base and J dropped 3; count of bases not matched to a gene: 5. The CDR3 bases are TGCGCCAGCAGCCAAGGGAGACAGGGATACTATGGCTACACCTTC. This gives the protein CASSQGRQGYYGYTF.

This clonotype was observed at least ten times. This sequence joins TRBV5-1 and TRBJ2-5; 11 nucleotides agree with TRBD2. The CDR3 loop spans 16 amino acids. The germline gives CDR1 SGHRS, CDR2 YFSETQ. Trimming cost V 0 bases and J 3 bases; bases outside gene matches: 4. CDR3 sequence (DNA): TGCGCCAGCAGCTTGGGACCGGGACTAGCGGAAGAGACCCAGTACTTC. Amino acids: CASSLGPGLAEETQYF.

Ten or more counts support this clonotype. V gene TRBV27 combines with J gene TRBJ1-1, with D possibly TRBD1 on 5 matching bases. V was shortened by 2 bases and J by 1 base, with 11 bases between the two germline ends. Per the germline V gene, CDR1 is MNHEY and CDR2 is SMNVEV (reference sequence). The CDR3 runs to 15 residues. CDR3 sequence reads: CASSLSRQGNTEAFF. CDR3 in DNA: TGTGCCAGCAGTTTAAGTAGGCAGGGGAACACTGAAGCTTTCTTT.